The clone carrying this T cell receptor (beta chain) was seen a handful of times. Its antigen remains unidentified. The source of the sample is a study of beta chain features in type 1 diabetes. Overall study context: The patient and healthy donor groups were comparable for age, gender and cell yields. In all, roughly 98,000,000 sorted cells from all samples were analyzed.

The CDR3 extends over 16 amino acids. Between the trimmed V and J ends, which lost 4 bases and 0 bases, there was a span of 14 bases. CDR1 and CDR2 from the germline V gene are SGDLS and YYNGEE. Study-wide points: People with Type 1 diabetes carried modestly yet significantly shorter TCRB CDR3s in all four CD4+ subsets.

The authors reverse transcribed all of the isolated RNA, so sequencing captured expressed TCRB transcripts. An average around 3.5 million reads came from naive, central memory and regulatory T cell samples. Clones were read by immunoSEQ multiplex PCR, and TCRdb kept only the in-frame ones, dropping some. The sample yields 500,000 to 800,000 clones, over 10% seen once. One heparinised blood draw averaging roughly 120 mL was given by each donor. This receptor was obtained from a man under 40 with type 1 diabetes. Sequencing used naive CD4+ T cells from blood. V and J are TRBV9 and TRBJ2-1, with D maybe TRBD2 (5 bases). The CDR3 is CASSLERLGSYNEQFF. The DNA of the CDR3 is TGTGCCAGCAGCTTAGAGCGGCTTGGCTCCTACAATGAGCAGTTCTTC.